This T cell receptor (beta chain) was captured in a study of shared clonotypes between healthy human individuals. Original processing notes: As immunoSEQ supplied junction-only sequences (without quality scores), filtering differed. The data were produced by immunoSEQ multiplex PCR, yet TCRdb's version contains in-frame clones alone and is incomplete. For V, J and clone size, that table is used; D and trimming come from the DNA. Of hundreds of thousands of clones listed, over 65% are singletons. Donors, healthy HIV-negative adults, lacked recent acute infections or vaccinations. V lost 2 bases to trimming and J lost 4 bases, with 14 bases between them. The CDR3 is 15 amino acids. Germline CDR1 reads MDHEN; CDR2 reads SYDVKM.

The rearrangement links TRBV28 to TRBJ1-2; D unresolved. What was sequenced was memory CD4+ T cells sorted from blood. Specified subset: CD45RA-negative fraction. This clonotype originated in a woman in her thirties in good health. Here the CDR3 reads CASSLLGQPTYGYTF. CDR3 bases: TGTGCCAGCAGTTTACTCGGGCAGCCCACCTATGGCTACACCTTC.